One and the same sample provided the 7 T cell receptor beta chains below, sequenced in a study of T cells after posttransplantation cyclophosphamide. Some clones are missing from TCRdb's copy, which holds only in-frame ones; the method was immunoSEQ multiplex PCR. This table has about 47,000 clones, 85% to 95% appearing once. Specimen: PBMCs. The origin of the receptors is a woman in her 50s in good health and a related stem cell transplant donor.

The chain carries TRBV19 and TRBJ1-3; no clear D. V lost 5 bases, J lost 4 bases, and 15 bases lay in between. This CDR3 region has 15 residues. CDR1 is LNHDA, CDR2 SQIVND, per germline (reference sequence). The CDR3 nucleotides are TGTGCCAGTAGTTCCCGTGGAGGTTTAGGAAACACCATATATTTT. Protein sequence: CASSSRGGLGNTIYF. Using reference TRBV19 and TRBJ1-3 for the parts outside the CDR3, the full variable domain is DGGITQSPKYLFRKEGQNVTLSCEQNLNHDAMYWYRQDPGQGLRLIYYSQIVNDFQKGDIAEGYSVSREKKESFPLTVTSAQKNPTAFYLCASSSRGGLGNTIYFGEGSWLTVV.

The chain links TRBV5-1 to TRBJ2-5, with 7 bases lining up with TRBD1. V lost 2 bases to trimming and J lost 5 bases; unmatched junction nucleotides: 15. Germline CDR1 SGHRS, CDR2 YFSETQ. The CDR3 consists of 17 residues. The CDR3 region is CASSLRTGVRTVETQYF. The CDR3 DNA reads TGCGCCAGCAGCTTACGGACAGGTGTGCGTACTGTGGAGACCCAGTACTTC. Full variable domain (remainder filled in from reference TRBV5-1 and TRBJ2-5): KAGVTQTPRYLIKTRGQQVTLSCSPISGHRSVSWYQQTPGQGLQFLFEYFSETQRNKGNFPGRFSGRQFSNSRSEMNVSTLELGDSALYLCASSLRTGVRTVETQYFGPGTRLLVL.

The chain combines TRBV5-4 with TRBJ2-7; 7 nucleotides line up with TRBD1. This CDR3 contains 12 residues. Per germline, CDR1 SGHNT and CDR2 YYREEE (reference sequence). The V gene end was trimmed by 7 bases and the J gene end by 6 bases; junction bases not matched to a gene: 7. CDR3 sequence reads: CASSYRGGEQYF. DNA of the CDR3: TGTGCCAGCTCCTACAGGGGTGGCGAGCAGTACTTC.

The chain uses TRBV18 and TRBJ1-1; 7 nucleotides match TRBD1. The CDR3 spans 15 residues. Unmatched junction bases numbered 5, after V lost 3 bases and J lost 1 base. Germline V gives CDR1 KGHSH, CDR2 LQKENI. CDR3 nucleotides: TGTGCCAGCTCACCGCGACAGGGAACGAACACTGAAGCTTTCTTT. Its protein is CASSPRQGTNTEAFF.

This clone was seen once. This rearrangement joins TRBV5-1 to TRBJ2-3; 7 bases align to TRBD2. This CDR3 spans 14 amino acids. Trimming cost V 4 bases and J 5 bases; bases outside gene matches: 7. Per germline, CDR1 SGHRS and CDR2 YFSETQ. DNA of the CDR3: TGCGCCAGCAGCCTCGCGGGAGAGGGAGATACGCAGTATTTT. Translated: CASSLAGEGDTQYF.

The chain couples TRBV9 to TRBJ1-1, with D uncertain. Trimming took off 3 bases at V and 2 bases at J, with 11 bases between the two ends. Germline values: CDR1 SGDLS, CDR2 YYNGEE. CDR3 length equals 14 residues. The CDR3 here is CASSALITNTEAFF. The CDR3 region has the DNA TGTGCCAGCAGCGCCCTCATCACTAACACTGAAGCTTTCTTT.

The sample holds a few counts of this clone. This chain links TRBV5-4 with TRBJ1-1; D is perhaps TRBD1 (5 bases). This CDR3 spans 14 amino acids. Trimming stripped 4 bases from V and 5 bases from J, with 15 bases between. The germline CDR1 and CDR2 sequences are SGHNT and YYREEE (reference sequence). CDR3 protein: CASSRWAEGTEAFF. As DNA, the CDR3 is TGTGCCAGCAGCAGGTGGGCGGAGGGGACTGAAGCTTTCTTT.